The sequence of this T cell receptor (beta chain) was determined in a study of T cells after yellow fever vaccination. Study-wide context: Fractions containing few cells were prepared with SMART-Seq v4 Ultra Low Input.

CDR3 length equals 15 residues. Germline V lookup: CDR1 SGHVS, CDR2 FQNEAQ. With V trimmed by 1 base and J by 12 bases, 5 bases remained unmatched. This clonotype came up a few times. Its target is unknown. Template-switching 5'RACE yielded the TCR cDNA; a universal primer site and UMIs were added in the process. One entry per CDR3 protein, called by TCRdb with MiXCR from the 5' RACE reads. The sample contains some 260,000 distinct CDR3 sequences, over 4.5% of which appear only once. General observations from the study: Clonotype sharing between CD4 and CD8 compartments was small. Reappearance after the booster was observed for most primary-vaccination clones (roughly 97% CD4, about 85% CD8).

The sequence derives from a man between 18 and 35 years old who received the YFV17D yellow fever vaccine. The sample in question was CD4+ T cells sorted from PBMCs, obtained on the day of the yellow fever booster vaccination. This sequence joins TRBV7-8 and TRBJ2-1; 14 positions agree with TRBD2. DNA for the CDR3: TGTGCCAGCAGCTTAGGACTAGCGGGGGGGCCTGGGCAGTTCTTC. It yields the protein CASSLGLAGGPGQFF.